The 30 T cell receptor beta chains presented below share a single source sample, sequenced in a study of T cells in Graves' hyperthyroidism and ophthalmopathy. Researchers amplified the TCR beta CDR3 regions from RNA transcripts. First-round RT-PCR of the TCR CDR3 relied on the HTBI primer set. From the multiplex PCR reads, TCRdb called clonotypes with MiXCR, one entry per CDR3 protein. Of 450,000 to 700,000 distinct CDR3 sequences listed, about 43% are singletons. The sequencing input was peripheral blood or thyroid tissue (not recorded which). These receptors all stem from an adult woman with Graves' disease, either hyperthyroidism or ophthalmopathy (not recorded which).

This chain links TRBV10-3 with TRBJ1-3; D uncertain. Trimming stripped 7 bases from V and 0 bases from J, with 4 bases between. The germline V gene encodes CDR1 ENHRY and CDR2 SYGVKD. This CDR3 has 12 residues. CDR3 amino acids: CAITASGNTIYF. In nucleotides, the CDR3 is TGTGCCATCACAGCCTCTGGAAACACCATATATTTT.

In its sample, this clonotype was seen many times. This chain uses TRBV5-1 with TRBJ2-6; no clear D. V lost 2 bases, J lost 4 bases, and 10 bases lay in between. Germline assignment: CDR1 SGHRS and CDR2 YFSETQ. The CDR3 length is 15 residues. Here the CDR3 DNA reads TGCGCCAGCAGCTTTACCCTACGGGGGGCCAACGTCCTGACTTTC. Encoded protein: CASSFTLRGANVLTF. Variable domain in full (rest from reference TRBV5-1 and TRBJ2-6): KAGVTQTPRYLIKTRGQQVTLSCSPISGHRSVSWYQQTPGQGLQFLFEYFSETQRNKGNFPGRFSGRQFSNSRSEMNVSTLELGDSALYLCASSFTLRGANVLTFGAGSRLTVL.

V is TRBV13 and J is TRBJ1-2; the D gene is possibly TRBD1 (5 bases). Germline CDR1 is PRHDT and CDR2 is FYEKMQ (reference sequence). The CDR3 contains 14 residues. V dropped 10 bases and J dropped 4 bases, with 19 bases sitting between them. The CDR3 sequence is CAIPPQGSLYGYTF. The CDR3 DNA reads TGTGCCATCCCCCCCCAGGGATCCCTCTATGGCTACACCTTC.

In this sample, this clonotype turned up many times. V usage is TRBV4-1 and J usage is TRBJ2-7; D remains unclear. The CDR3 extends over 13 amino acids. V lost 1 base to trimming and J lost 4 bases, with 8 bases between them. The germline CDR1 and CDR2 sequences are MGHRA and YSYEKL. CDR3 coding DNA: TGCGCCAGCAGCCAAGTTGGTAGGTACGAGCAGTACTTC. It codes for CASSQVGRYEQYF.

This clonotype was counted many times. As DNA, the CDR3 is TGTGCCAGCACCATACCCCAGGGAGAGACCCAGTACTTC. Translated: CASTIPQGETQYF. This rearrangement joins TRBV2 to TRBJ2-5; D is possibly TRBD1 (5 bases). The germline gives CDR1 SNHLY, CDR2 FYNNEI. V lost 7 bases and J 4 bases, leaving 13 bases between the germline ends. The CDR3 runs 13 residues.

This clonotype was counted at least ten times. This chain uses TRBV20-1 with TRBJ2-5, with 12 bases aligning to TRBD2. Germline lookup yields CDR1 DFQATT and CDR2 SNEGSKA (reference sequence). CDR3 length: 15 amino acids. V was pared by 6 bases and J by 5 bases, with 10 bases of the junction left unmatched. CDR3 in DNA: TGCAGTGCCCTCAGACTAGCGGGAGATGGGGAGACCCAGTACTTC. Translating gives CSALRLAGDGETQYF.

There are many counts of this clonotype. At one end, the junction sequence differs from germline, possibly due to a read error. The chain couples TRBV12-3 or TRBV12-4 to TRBJ1-5; D possibly corresponds to TRBD1 (5 bases). The CDR3 contains 14 residues. CDR3 sequence: CASNLALGDQPQHF. The CDR3 nucleotides are TGTGCCAGCAATTTAGCGTTGGGGGATCAGCCCCAGCATTTT.

This clonotype came up many times. The rearrangement links TRBV5-1 to TRBJ2-7; no firm D call. Trimming took 0 bases from V and 5 from J, leaving 9 bases between them. This CDR3 has 13 amino acids. The germline CDR1 and CDR2 sequences are SGHRS and YFSETQ. The CDR3, as DNA: TGCGCCAGCAGCTTGGTTGGTTATCACGAGCAGTACTTC. As protein: CASSLVGYHEQYF. The full variable domain, with the rest looked up from reference TRBV5-1 and TRBJ2-7, is KAGVTQTPRYLIKTRGQQVTLSCSPISGHRSVSWYQQTPGQGLQFLFEYFSETQRNKGNFPGRFSGRQFSNSRSEMNVSTLELGDSALYLCASSLVGYHEQYFGPGTRLTVT.

The chain combines TRBV6-1 with TRBJ1-2, with 7 positions matching TRBD1. The CDR3 is 12 residues long. CDR1 MNHNS and CDR2 SASEGT come from the germline V gene. The trim removed 11 bases at V and 8 bases at J, leaving 11 bases unmatched. The CDR3 DNA sequence: TGTGCCGTATCGACAGGGAGTGGGGGCTACACCTTC. Translation gives CAVSTGSGGYTF.

About this clonotype itself: Germline and junction disagree at one end, which may indicate a read error. V usage is TRBV4-1 and J usage is TRBJ1-5; no firm D call. CDR1 MGHRA and CDR2 YSYEKL come from the germline V gene. The CDR3 contains 13 residues. CDR3 coding DNA: TGTGCCAGCAGCCTACAGTTATATCAGCCCCAGCATTTT. Translation: CASSLQLYQPQHF.

The chain is built from TRBV20-1 and TRBJ2-7; D gene uncertain. Trimming removed 3 bases from V and 2 bases from J, with 20 bases in between. CDR1 DFQATT and CDR2 SNEGSKA come from the germline V gene (reference sequence). The CDR3 runs 16 residues. The CDR3 loop reads CSASPALIGQPYEQYF. The CDR3 DNA is TGCAGTGCTAGCCCCGCCCTGATTGGCCAGCCCTACGAGCAGTACTTC.

On this clonotype: The junction differs from germline at one of its ends, possibly a read error. V gene TRBV6-1 combines with J gene TRBJ1-5; perhaps TRBD1 as D (5 bases). Germline loops: CDR1 MNHNS, CDR2 SASEGT. The CDR3 is 18 residues long. The CDR3 bases are TGTGCCAGTCGAAAAGCAGTGGGGCGCGGGGTTAGCAATCAGCCCCGGCATTTT. Translated, it gives CASRKAVGRGVSNQPRHF.

This clonotype was counted a few times. The chain links TRBV30 to TRBJ1-1, with D unresolved. This CDR3 region has 17 residues. Germline CDR1 reads GTSNPN; CDR2 reads SVGIG (reference sequence). V was cut by 3 bases and J by 0 bases, with 20 bases left in between. The CDR3 coding sequence is TGTGCCTGGAGATTCGCCGGCGAATACTATATGAACACTGAAGCTTTCTTT. Translation gives CAWRFAGEYYMNTEAFF.

The rearrangement joins TRBV29-1 to TRBJ2-7; D may be TRBD2 (7 bases). Per germline, CDR1 SQVTM and CDR2 ANQGSEA. This CDR3 has 14 residues. V was trimmed by 1 base and J by 3 bases, leaving 13 bases between them. CDR3 loop: CSVEAGEGGYEQYF. Written as DNA, the CDR3 is TGCAGCGTTGAAGCCGGGGAGGGGGGCTACGAGCAGTACTTC.

This sequence joins TRBV7-9 and TRBJ1-4; no clear D. Trimming left V 1 base short and J 8 bases short, with 8 bases between. This CDR3 contains 13 residues. Germline V gene sequence: CDR1 SEHNR, CDR2 FQNEAQ (reference sequence). The CDR3 here is CASSLEAAEKLFF. The CDR3 DNA reads TGTGCCAGCAGCTTAGAGGCCGCGGAAAAACTGTTTTTT.

This clonotype was counted at least ten times. This chain uses TRBV19 with TRBJ1-5; 9 nucleotides align to TRBD1. V gave up 7 bases and J gave up 2 bases; unmatched junction bases: 3. The CDR3 is made up of 14 amino acids. Per the germline V gene, CDR1 is LNHDA and CDR2 is SQIVND (reference sequence). Here the CDR3 DNA reads TGTGCCAGTAAGAGGACAGGGGGCAATCAGCCCCAGCATTTT. This encodes CASKRTGGNQPQHF.

The rearrangement uses TRBV6-5 and TRBJ2-7, with TRBD1 identical over 8 bases. The germline V gene encodes CDR1 MNHEY and CDR2 SVGAGI. The V and J ends lost 2 bases and 0 bases, in that order; junction bases with no gene match: 9. This CDR3 is built from 17 residues. The CDR3 bases are TGTGCCAGCAGTTACCCTACGGGACAGGATCCCTCCTACGAGCAGTACTTC. It is translated as CASSYPTGQDPSYEQYF.

The V gene is TRBV7-2, the J gene TRBJ1-1; 9 nucleotides match TRBD1. Looked up from germline, CDR1 is SGHTA and CDR2 is FQGNSA. The CDR3 spans 15 residues. V was pared by 1 base and J by 8 bases, with 8 bases of the junction left unmatched. As DNA, the CDR3 is TGTGCCAGCAGCTTAGGGGATAGACAGGGGGAGGAAGCTTTCTTT. It codes for CASSLGDRQGEEAFF.

Notes on this clonotype: This clone may be a read error of a much larger clone one base away. The chain uses TRBV4-1 and TRBJ2-7; 9 bases agree with TRBD2. V gave up 2 bases and J gave up 3 bases; unmatched junction bases: 8. The CDR3 loop spans 16 amino acids. Germline loops: CDR1 MGHRA, CDR2 YSYEKL. This CDR3 reads CASSQKLAGNHYEQYF. Here the CDR3 DNA reads TGCGCCAGCAGCCAAAAACTAGCGGGTAACCACTACGAGCAGTACTTC.

The chain is built from TRBV7-9 and TRBJ1-1; D remains unclear. Trimming stripped 1 base from V and 11 bases from J, with 23 bases between. In germline, CDR1 is SEHNR, CDR2 FQNEAQ (reference sequence). The CDR3 extends over 16 amino acids. CDR3 nucleotides: TGTGCCAGCAGCTTAGAAATTTGGCGGGAGCGGGGAGAGGCTTTCTTT. Protein product: CASSLEIWRERGEAFF.

The rearrangement uses TRBV6-1 and TRBJ1-5; 7 nucleotides align to TRBD1. From germline, CDR1 is MNHNS and CDR2 SASEGT. CDR3 length: 17 amino acids. After removal of 4 bases from V and 0 bases from J, the junction contained 9 bases not matched to a gene. CDR3 residues: CASSGNTGACSNQPQHF. The CDR3 DNA follows: TGTGCCAGCAGTGGAAATACAGGGGCCTGTAGCAATCAGCCCCAGCATTTT.

This chain uses TRBV11-3 with TRBJ2-5; D is ambiguous. From germline, CDR1 is SGHNT and CDR2 YENEEA. V was clipped by 5 bases and J by 5 bases, with 6 bases between them. This CDR3 has 11 residues. The CDR3, as DNA: TGTGCCAGCAGCAAACAGGAGACCCAGTACTTC. Its protein product is CASSKQETQYF.

The CDR3 sequence: CASSPKAGSGNTIYF. In DNA, the CDR3 is TGTGCCAGCTCACCAAAAGCCGGGAGTGGAAACACCATATATTTT. The chain recombines TRBV18 with TRBJ1-3; D uncertain. The V end lost 2 bases, the J end lost 3 bases, and 11 bases lay between the germline ends. CDR1 and CDR2 (germline): KGHSH, LQKENI. The CDR3 extends over 15 amino acids.

For this clonotype: Without the conserved terminal phenylalanine or tryptophan, this CDR3 likely stems from a read error. This chain joins TRBV12-5 and TRBJ1-1; D remains unclear. Trimming took 7 bases from V and 1 from J, leaving 22 bases between them. The germline V gene encodes CDR1 LGHNT and CDR2 FRNRAP. The CDR3 runs to 17 residues. CDR3 sequence reads: CASAFQIGRAGNTEAFS. The CDR3, as DNA: TGTGCTAGTGCCTTCCAAATTGGGAGGGCGGGGAACACTGAAGCTTTCTCT.

This clonotype has just one count. This chain joins TRBV29-1 and TRBJ2-3; 12 nucleotides match TRBD1. This CDR3 is built from 15 residues. The ends lost 6 bases at V and 1 base at J; junction bases unmatched: 5. The V gene's germline CDR1 is SQVTM and CDR2 ANQGSEA. As DNA, the CDR3 is TGCAGCGTGGGACAGGGGGCGCACGGCACAGATACGCAGTATTTT. As protein: CSVGQGAHGTDTQYF.

The sample holds a few counts of this clonotype. The V and J genes are TRBV28 and TRBJ1-5; possible D gene TRBD1, 5 bases. The ends were cut back, 7 bases at V and 5 bases at J, with 18 bases in the middle. Germline CDR1 is MDHEN and CDR2 is SYDVKM. The length of the CDR3 is 15 residues. CDR3 coding DNA: TGTGCCAGCACGGGAGGGGTCCTGCGGGATCAGCCCCAGCATTTT. Its translation is CASTGGVLRDQPQHF.

As to this clonotype: This may be a read error: a much more frequent sequence differs by one nucleotide. The chain is built from TRBV6-1 and TRBJ1-1; D unresolved. With 6 bases removed from V and 9 bases from J, the gap between germline ends came to 17 bases. The CDR3 covers 13 residues. Looked up from germline, CDR1 is MNHNS and CDR2 is SASEGT. The CDR3 sequence: CASSGIGLPKAFF. The CDR3 DNA reads TGTGCCAGCAGCGGAATTGGACTGCCGAAAGCTTTCTTT.

This clonotype was recorded many times. This chain uses TRBV20-1 with TRBJ2-7, with D tentatively TRBD2 (5 bases). With 6 bases removed from V and 1 base from J, the gap between germline ends came to 19 bases. There are 15 residues in the CDR3. CDR1 is DFQATT and CDR2 is SNEGSKA in the germline V gene (reference sequence). CDR3 amino acids: CSATGLPAPSYEQYF. The DNA of the CDR3 is TGCAGTGCCACCGGACTGCCAGCCCCTTCCTACGAGCAGTACTTC.

J is TRBJ1-1 and V is TRBV10-3; 7 nucleotides line up with TRBD1. CDR3 length: 17 amino acids. J lost 4 bases, V lost 0 bases, and 11 bases had no gene match. Germline CDR1 ENHRY, CDR2 SYGVKD. This CDR3 is CAISESPAGGYGTEAFF. Written as DNA, the CDR3 is TGTGCCATCAGTGAGTCTCCGGCAGGGGGTTATGGCACTGAAGCTTTCTTT.

Turning to this clonotype: With a much larger clone just one base away, this may be a read error. This chain joins TRBV7-9 and TRBJ2-7; 7 bases agree with TRBD1. J gave up 3 bases and V 5 bases, and 19 bases lay outside the gene matches. Germline CDR1 and CDR2: SEHNR and FQNEAQ (reference sequence). The CDR3 consists of 18 residues. CDR3 loop: CASSLLRGRGSFGYEQYF. The CDR3 DNA sequence: TGTGCCAGCAGCCTACTCCGGGGCAGGGGGTCTTTTGGCTACGAGCAGTACTTC.